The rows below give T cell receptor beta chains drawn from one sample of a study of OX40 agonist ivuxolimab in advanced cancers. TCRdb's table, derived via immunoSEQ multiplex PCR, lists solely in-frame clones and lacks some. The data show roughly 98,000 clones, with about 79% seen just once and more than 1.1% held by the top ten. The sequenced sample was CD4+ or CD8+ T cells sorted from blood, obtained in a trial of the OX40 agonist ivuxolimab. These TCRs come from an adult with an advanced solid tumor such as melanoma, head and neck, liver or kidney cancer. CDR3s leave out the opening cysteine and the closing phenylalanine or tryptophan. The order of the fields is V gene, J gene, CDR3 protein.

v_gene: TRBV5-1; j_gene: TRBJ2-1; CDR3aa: ASRRGDRPGADEQF
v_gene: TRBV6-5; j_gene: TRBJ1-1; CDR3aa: ASSYSGLGNTEAF
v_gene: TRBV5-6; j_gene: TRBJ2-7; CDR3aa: ASSLKGARSYEQY
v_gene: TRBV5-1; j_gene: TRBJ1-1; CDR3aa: ASSSRQGGGNTEAF
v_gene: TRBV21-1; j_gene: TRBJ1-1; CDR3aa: ASSAPREGFTEAF
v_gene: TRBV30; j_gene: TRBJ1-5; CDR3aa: AWSTDSNQPQH
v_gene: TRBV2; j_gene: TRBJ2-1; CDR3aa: ASNPRLVMNEQF
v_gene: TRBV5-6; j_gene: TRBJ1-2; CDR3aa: ASSFGGRNSYGYT
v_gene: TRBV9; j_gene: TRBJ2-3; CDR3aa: ASSSRRTSGGSPSTDTQY
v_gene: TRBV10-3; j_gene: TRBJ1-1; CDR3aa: AISSGSTRTEAF
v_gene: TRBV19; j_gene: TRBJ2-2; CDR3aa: ASSIQAGLFTGELF
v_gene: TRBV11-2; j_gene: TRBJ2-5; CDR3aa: ASSRIQGPGETQY
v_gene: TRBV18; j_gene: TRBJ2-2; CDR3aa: ASSPPYRGELF
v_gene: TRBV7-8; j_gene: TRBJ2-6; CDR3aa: ASSSLAGGHGANVLT
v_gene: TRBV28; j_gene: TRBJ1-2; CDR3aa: ASSSPGQNIYGYT
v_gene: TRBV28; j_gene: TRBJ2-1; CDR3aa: ASSLRLAGYNEQF
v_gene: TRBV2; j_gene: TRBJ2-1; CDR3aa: ASSVTSGSLEQF
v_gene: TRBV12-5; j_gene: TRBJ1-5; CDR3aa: ASGSQTLGTPAQPQH